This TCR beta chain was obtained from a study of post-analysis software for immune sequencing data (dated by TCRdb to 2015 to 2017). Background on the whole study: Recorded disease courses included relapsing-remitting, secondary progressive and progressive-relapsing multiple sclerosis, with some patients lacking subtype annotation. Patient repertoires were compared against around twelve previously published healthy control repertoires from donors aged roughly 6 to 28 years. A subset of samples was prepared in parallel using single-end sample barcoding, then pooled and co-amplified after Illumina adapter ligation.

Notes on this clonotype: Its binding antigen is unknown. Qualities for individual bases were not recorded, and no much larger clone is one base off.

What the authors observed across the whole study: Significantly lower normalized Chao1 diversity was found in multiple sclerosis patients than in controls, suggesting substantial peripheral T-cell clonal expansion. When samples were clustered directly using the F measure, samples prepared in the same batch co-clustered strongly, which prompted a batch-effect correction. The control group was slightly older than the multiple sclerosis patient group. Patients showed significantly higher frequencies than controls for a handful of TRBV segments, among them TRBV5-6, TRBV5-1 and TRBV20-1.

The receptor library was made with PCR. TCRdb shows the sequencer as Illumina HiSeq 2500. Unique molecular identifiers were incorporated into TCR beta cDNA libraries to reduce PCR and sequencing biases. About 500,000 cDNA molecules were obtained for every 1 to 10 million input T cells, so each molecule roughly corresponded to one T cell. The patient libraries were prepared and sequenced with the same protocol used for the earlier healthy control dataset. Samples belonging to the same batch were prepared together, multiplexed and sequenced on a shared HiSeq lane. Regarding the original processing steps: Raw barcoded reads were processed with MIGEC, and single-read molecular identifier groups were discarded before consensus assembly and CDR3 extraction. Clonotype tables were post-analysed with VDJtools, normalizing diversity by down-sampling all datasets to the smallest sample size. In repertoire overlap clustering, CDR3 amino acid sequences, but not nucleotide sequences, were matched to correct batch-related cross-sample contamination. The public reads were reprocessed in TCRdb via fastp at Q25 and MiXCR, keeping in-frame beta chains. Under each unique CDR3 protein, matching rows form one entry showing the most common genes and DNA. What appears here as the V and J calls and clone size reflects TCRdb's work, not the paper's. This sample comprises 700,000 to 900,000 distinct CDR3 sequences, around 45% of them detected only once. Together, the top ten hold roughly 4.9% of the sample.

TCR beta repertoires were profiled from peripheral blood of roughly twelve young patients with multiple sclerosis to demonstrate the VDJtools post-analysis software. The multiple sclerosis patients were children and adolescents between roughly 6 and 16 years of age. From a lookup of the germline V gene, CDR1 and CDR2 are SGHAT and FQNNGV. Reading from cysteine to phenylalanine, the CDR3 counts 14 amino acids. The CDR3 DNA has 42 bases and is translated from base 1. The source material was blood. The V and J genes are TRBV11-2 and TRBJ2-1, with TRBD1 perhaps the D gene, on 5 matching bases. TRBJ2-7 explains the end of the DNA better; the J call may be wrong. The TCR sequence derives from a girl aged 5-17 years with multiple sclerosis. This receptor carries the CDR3 CASSWPFEDNEQYF. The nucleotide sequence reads TGTGCCAGCAGCTGGCCATTCGAGGACAATGAGCAGTACTTC.